The clone carrying this TCR beta chain was observed many times. The CDR3 extends over 14 amino acids. After removal of 5 bases from V and 3 bases from J, the junction contained 7 bases not matched to a gene. Germline CDR1 reads ENHRY; CDR2 reads SYGVKD. MiXCR, run by TCRdb on the 5' RACE reads, gives a single entry per CDR3 protein. The sample yields some 17,000 distinct CDR3 sequences, about 17% seen once. This entry belongs to a study of HIV-infected patients and healthy controls. This TCR was recovered from a human donor in good health. Sequencing used CD8+ T cells from blood. The chain combines TRBV10-3 with TRBJ2-7; 7 bases map to TRBD2. CDR3 sequence: CAISSAGTRYEQYF. The CDR3, as DNA: TGTGCCATCAGTTCAGCGGGGACGCGCTACGAGCAGTACTTC.